Detailed here is one T cell receptor beta chain. What it recognizes is unknown. Memory CD4+ T cells were sorted as all CD4+ cells except CD45RA+CCR7+CD95- naive cells, over 95% pure. Blood from healthy donors was obtained in Switzerland from donation centers. CD8+, CD14+, CD16+, CD56+, CD19+ and CD25-bright cells were excluded before sorting. Profiled with immunoSEQ multiplex PCR; TCRdb holds only in-frame clones, not every one. In the table there are about 29,000 clones, roughly 80% of which are singletons. The length of the CDR3 is 14 residues. Trimming shortened V by 5 bases and J by 2 bases, and 10 bases separated the two germline ends. Germline V gene sequence: CDR1 SGHTA, CDR2 FQGNSA. The sample originates from a study of human CD4 T cells and Enterobacteriaceae. Broader study findings: Only same-donor CFSE-low culture sequences were used to infer reactivity.

The clonotype comes from a human donor in good health. The rearrangement uses TRBV7-2 and TRBJ2-1, with D possibly matching TRBD1 (5 bases). Sequenced sample: memory CD4+ T cells from blood. The CDR3 loop reads CASSLRGPYNEQFF. CDR3 nucleotide sequence: TGTGCCAGCAGCCTTAGGGGCCCCTACAATGAGCAGTTCTTC. Together with reference TRBV7-2 and TRBJ2-1, the CDR3 gives the full variable domain: GAGVSQSPSNKVTEKGKDVELRCDPISGHTALYWYRQSLGQGLEFLIYFQGNSAPDKSGLPSDRFSAERTGGSVSTLTIQRTQQEDSAVYLCASSLRGPYNEQFFGPGTRLTVL.